This T cell receptor (beta chain) was recovered during a study of cytomegalovirus exposure and HLA in healthy donors. Each donor was nominally healthy when sampled (though unrecorded immune exposures were likely). Both 60 Vbeta primers and 13 Jbeta primers went into the PCR. Repertoires were generated with immunoSEQ multiplex PCR, while TCRdb's copy carries only in-frame clones and drops some. The top ten clones hold about 4.3% of a sample with some 150,000 clones, more than 80% of them seen once. Trimming removed 4 bases at V and 4 bases at J, with 23 bases between. Germline lookup yields CDR1 MDHEN and CDR2 SYDVKM. CDR3 size: 18 residues.

What was sequenced was PBMCs. V is TRBV28 and J is TRBJ1-5, with D possibly being TRBD1 (6 bases). This TCR derives from a middle-aged woman in good health and CMV-seropositive. The CDR3 DNA sequence: TGTGCCAGCAGTTCGGGACACACAAAAAGAGAAAGGAATCAGCCCCAGCATTTT. This encodes CASSSGHTKRERNQPQHF.